The subject of this entry is one T cell receptor (beta chain). With the read ending 3 residues before the CDR3 end, the germline J gene is used to fill in that end. immunoSEQ multiplex PCR used an average of roughly 1,100 ng genomic DNA. Method: immunoSEQ multiplex PCR; TCRdb's copy keeps in-frame clones and lacks some. This table holds 20,000 to 25,000 clones. This CDR3 is built from 17 residues. Germline values: CDR1 DFQATT, CDR2 SNEGSKA (reference sequence). The trim removed 6 bases at V and 2 bases at J, leaving 16 bases unmatched. This sample is drawn from a study of T cells in women clearing cervical HPV infection.

The V and J genes are TRBV20-1 and TRBJ2-5; 9 bases match TRBD2. The sequencing input was blood buffy coat. The sequence was obtained from a woman aged 18-70 years with a cervical HPV16 infection that either progressed to CIN3+ or cleared (not recorded which). CDR3 DNA (partial): TGCAGTGCCCGGGGTAGCGGGAGTTGGGCGGGGCAAGAGACC. This gives the protein CSARGSGSWAGQET. The entire CDR3 reads CSARGSGSWAGQETQYF.